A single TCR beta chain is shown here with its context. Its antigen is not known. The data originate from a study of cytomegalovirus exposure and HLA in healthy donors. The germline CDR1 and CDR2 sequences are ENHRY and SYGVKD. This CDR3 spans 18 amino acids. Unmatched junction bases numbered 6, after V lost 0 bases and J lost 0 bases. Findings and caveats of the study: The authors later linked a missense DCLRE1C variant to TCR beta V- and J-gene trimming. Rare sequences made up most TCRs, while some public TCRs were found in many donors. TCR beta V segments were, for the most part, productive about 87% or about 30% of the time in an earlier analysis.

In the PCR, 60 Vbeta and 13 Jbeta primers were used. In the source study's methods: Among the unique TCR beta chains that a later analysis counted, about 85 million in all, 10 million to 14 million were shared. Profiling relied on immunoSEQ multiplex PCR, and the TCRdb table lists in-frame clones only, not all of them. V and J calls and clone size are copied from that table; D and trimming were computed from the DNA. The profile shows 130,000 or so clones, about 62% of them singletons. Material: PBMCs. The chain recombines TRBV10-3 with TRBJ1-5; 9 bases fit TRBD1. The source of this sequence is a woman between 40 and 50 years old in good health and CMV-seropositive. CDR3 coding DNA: TGTGCCATCAGTGAGTCGGGGGGACAGGGACTTAGCAATCAGCCCCAGCATTTT. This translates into CAISESGGQGLSNQPQHF.